The rows below give T cell receptor beta chains drawn from one sample of a study of Graves' ophthalmopathy and Graves' hyperthyroidism. TCRdb re-analysed the multiplex PCR reads in MiXCR, keeping a single row per CDR3 protein. Among about 220,000 distinct CDR3 sequences, 20% to 25% were seen once, and the ten largest hold around two fifths. Sequenced input: peripheral blood. The receptors here all came from a woman aged 45-59 years with Graves' ophthalmopathy. The CDR3 runs from the conserved cysteine through the conserved F or W. The D gene is left open where the match is weak. Expanded clones are given a class, and other clones once, few, many or no size at all.

CGTVNTGELFF TGCGGGACGGTGAACACCGGGGAGCTGTTTTTT . TRBV19 many TRBJ2-2
CASGPGLAGVVEQYF TGTGCTAGTGGCCCAGGACTAGCGGGAGTAGTCGAGCAGTACTTC TRBD2 TRBV12-5 few TRBJ2-7
CSATPGQINYGYTF TGCAGTGCTACACCGGGACAGATTAACTATGGCTACACCTTC TRBD1 TRBV20-1 many TRBJ1-2
CASRTTGAKGNTIYF TGTGCCAGCAGGACAACGGGAGCTAAAGGAAACACCATATATTTT . TRBV12-3/TRBV12-4 . TRBJ1-3
CASSYYSTGGIGSNYGYTF TGTGCCAGCAGCTACTACTCTACAGGGGGAATAGGATCCAACTATGGCTACACCTTC TRBD1 TRBV11-1 many TRBJ1-2
CSASRTGDEQYF TGCAGTGCGAGTAGGACAGGGGACGAGCAGTACTTC TRBD1 TRBV20-1 many TRBJ2-7
CATSRDLGTGGAGTQYF TGTGCCACCAGCAGAGATCTTGGGACAGGGGGCGCAGGAACGCAGTATTTT TRBD1 TRBV15 few TRBJ2-3
CASSHAWGAYEQYF TGTGCCAGCAGCCACGCCTGGGGCGCCTACGAGCAGTACTTC . TRBV6-2/TRBV6-3 . TRBJ2-7
CASSLTYGTEAFF TGTGCCAGCAGCCTGACTTACGGCACTGAAGCTTTCTTT . TRBV7-9 many TRBJ1-1
CASSIGAVRETQYF TGCGCCAGCAGCATTGGGGCGGTAAGGGAGACCCAGTACTTC . TRBV5-1 . TRBJ2-5
CASSLRAVTGNQPQHF TGTGCCAGCAGCTTAAGGGCGGTTACCGGCAATCAGCCCCAGCATTTT . TRBV7-8 . TRBJ1-5
CASSFGGAQETQYF TGTGCCAGCAGCTTCGGAGGTGCCCAAGAGACCCAGTACTTC . TRBV5-5 many TRBJ2-5
CASSGGRGKSPLHF TGCGCCAGCAGTGGGGGCAGGGGGAAATCACCCCTCCACTTT TRBD1 TRBV10-2 many TRBJ1-6
CAWTTGQLLLSGNTIYF TGTGCCTGGACTACGGGACAGCTCCTTCTCTCTGGAAACACCATATATTTT TRBD1 TRBV30 many TRBJ1-3
CASSSTGSEETQYF TGTGCCAGCAGCTCCACAGGGTCCGAAGAGACCCAGTACTTC . TRBV7-9 many TRBJ2-5
CSVGAGKSGNEQYF TGCAGCGTTGGGGCAGGGAAGTCGGGTAACGAGCAGTACTTC . TRBV29-1 many TRBJ2-7
CAWSDAYEQYF TGTGCCTGGAGTGACGCTTACGAGCAGTACTTC . TRBV30 . TRBJ2-7
CASTGTSGTEAFF TGTGCCAGCACCGGGACATCGGGAACTGAAGCTTTCTTT . TRBV18 many TRBJ1-1
CASIRGDVAGNTIYF TGTGCCAGCATCCGGGGGGACGTCGCTGGAAACACCATATATTTT . TRBV6-5 many TRBJ1-3